This TCR beta chain emerged from a study of T-cell memory formation after mild COVID-19. Overall study results and limits: Clones shrinking from day 15 to 85 showed even CD4/CD8 mixes; later expanders tilted CD4+.

Trimming shortened V by 1 base and J by 0 bases, and 10 bases separated the two germline ends. This CDR3 comprises 16 residues. This clonotype was recorded at least ten times. Antigen specificity is unknown. Using its own MiXCR run on the 5' RACE reads, TCRdb lists one record per CDR3 protein. The data show about 560,000 distinct CDR3 sequences, with about a sixth seen just once and approximately 12% held by the top ten. This clonotype was sampled from an adult woman who had mild COVID-19 (a few samples of this study predate the infection). Cell type and time point are not known. The specimen sequenced was PBMCs or a T cell subset sorted from them (not recorded which). The chain links TRBV12-3 or TRBV12-4 to TRBJ1-5; D remains ambiguous. The CDR3 sequence: CASSLGGSNSNQPQHF. The DNA of the CDR3 is TGTGCCAGCAGTTTAGGAGGCAGTAATAGCAATCAGCCCCAGCATTTT.